Below are 5 T cell receptor beta chains sequenced from a single sample in a study of T cell repertoires in cytomegalovirus infection. Via MiXCR, TCRdb re-called the reads, giving one row per CDR3 protein. The sample records roughly 720,000 distinct CDR3 sequences, approximately 34% being singletons. Sequenced: PBMCs. Every receptor here comes from a human donor in good health (CMV status not recorded). Some clones in this sample may be carry-over from other donors' samples.

This clonotype was counted only a few times. The rearrangement links TRBV27 to TRBJ1-1; D unresolved. The germline V gene encodes CDR1 MNHEY and CDR2 SMNVEV (reference sequence). The V gene lost 2 bases and the J gene lost 0 bases, with 7 bases spanning the gap. CDR3 length: 14 amino acids. The CDR3 region is CASSLNVLNTEAFF. For the CDR3, the DNA is TGTGCCAGCAGTTTAAACGTCCTGAACACTGAAGCTTTCTTT.

The rearrangement uses TRBV6-1 and TRBJ1-5; tentatively, D is TRBD1 (5 bases). Germline-derived CDR1 and CDR2 are MNHNS and SASEGT. This CDR3 region has 16 residues. V lost 5 bases and J lost 0, with 14 bases in between. Here the CDR3 reads CASSRTGANSNQPQHF. DNA for the CDR3: TGTGCCAGCAGTCGGACCGGGGCTAATAGCAATCAGCCCCAGCATTTT.

This clonotype was counted a few times. The chain couples TRBV12-3 or TRBV12-4 to TRBJ2-5; D perhaps matches TRBD1 (6 bases). This CDR3 contains 14 residues. V was clipped by 5 bases and J by 5 bases, with 15 bases between them. The DNA for the CDR3 is TGTGCCAGCAGTCCCACCAGGGGCCGGGAGACCCAGTACTTC. Its protein product is CASSPTRGRETQYF.

The V gene is TRBV23-1, the J gene TRBJ1-5; possible D gene TRBD1, 6 bases. Being an ORF, TRBV23-1 has a function that is uncertain. The ends were cut back, 8 bases at V and 5 bases at J, with 28 bases in the middle. This CDR3 has 18 amino acids. CDR3: CASFTMPGTRGGDQPQHF. The CDR3 nucleotides are TGCGCCAGCTTCACCATGCCGGGGACCAGGGGCGGGGATCAGCCCCAGCATTTT.

This clonotype came up a few times. CDR3 bases: TGTGCCAGCAGCGCCGCAACGGGGGGACCCTATGGCTACACCTTC. Translating gives CASSAATGGPYGYTF. V gene TRBV7-2 combines with J gene TRBJ1-2; tentatively, D is TRBD1 (5 bases). The CDR3 totals 15 residues. V shed 5 bases and J shed 4 bases, with 17 bases lying between them. The germline CDR1 and CDR2 sequences are SGHTA and FQGNSA.